This T cell receptor beta chain is from a study of technical replicates of blood from a few donors. Trimming stripped 1 base from V and 4 bases from J, with 13 bases between. The CDR3 runs to 15 residues. CDR1 and CDR2 from the germline V gene are MGHDK and SYGVNS. Generated by immunoSEQ multiplex PCR, the TCRdb table keeps only in-frame clones and is missing some. Seen here are some 78,000 clones, roughly 94% observed once, and the top ten hold under 0.3%. V and J are TRBV25-1 and TRBJ1-2, with a possible D match to TRBD1 (6 bases). Sequencing was done on a sample of T cells isolated from PBMCs. The clonotype originates from a human donor in good health. This CDR3 reads CASSESLGGSYGYTF. In DNA, the CDR3 is TGTGCCAGCAGTGAATCTCTAGGGGGATCCTATGGCTACACCTTC.